This TCR beta chain was profiled in a study of blood T cell repertoires in COVID-19. Study in general: COVID-19 samples collected from the United States, Italy and Spain covered acute and convalescent phases. PBMCs, B-cell-depleted T cells, or T cells were the source of the cDNA or gDNA that made up the material.

Methods used by the authors: Amplification of reference gene primers was used by the study to estimate nucleated cell counts. Here immunoSEQ multiplex PCR was the method, and the copy in TCRdb shows in-frame clones only, minus some. V and J calls and clone size are copied from that table; D and trimming were computed from the DNA. The repertoire holds roughly 250,000 clones, with approximately 79% as singletons. The ends lost 3 bases at V and 6 bases at J; junction bases unmatched: 6. This CDR3 is built from 15 residues. CDR1 is KGHSH and CDR2 is LQKENI in the germline V gene. The V gene is TRBV18, the J gene TRBJ2-2; 8 nucleotides align to TRBD1. This TCR came from a woman of 80 years or more with active or convalescent COVID-19. The sample comprised peripheral blood. CDR3 sequence: CASSPGTGRPGELFF. In DNA form, the CDR3 reads TGTGCCAGCTCACCCGGGACAGGTCGTCCCGGGGAGCTGTTTTTT.